Reported below is one T cell receptor beta chain. The data stem from a study of blood T cell repertoires in COVID-19. Overall study: The cDNA or gDNA used as material had been derived from T cells, B-cell-depleted T cells, or PBMCs.

Source study methods: Reference gene primer amplification gave nucleated cell count estimates. Clones were sequenced by immunoSEQ multiplex PCR, and TCRdb holds only the in-frame ones, with some missing. The V and J calls and clone size come from that table; D and trimming were worked out from the DNA. The sample lists tens of thousands of clones; around 79% were seen once. The sample comprised peripheral blood. The receptor was derived from a woman aged 70-85 years with acute or convalescent COVID-19.

In DNA form, the CDR3 reads TGCGCCAGCAGCTTGGAACAGAACTTCGAAGCTTTCTTT. Translated, it gives CASSLEQNFEAFF. The rearrangement links TRBV5-1 to TRBJ1-1; D uncertain. CDR1 is SGHRS and CDR2 is YFSETQ in the germline V gene. The CDR3 has 13 residues. With 0 bases removed from V and 8 bases from J, the gap between germline ends came to 11 bases.